This T cell receptor beta chain was sequenced in a study of blood T cell repertoires in COVID-19. Study background: Collection of acute and convalescent COVID-19 samples took place in the United States, Italy and Spain.

Under the authors' procedure: Amplification with reference gene primers provided the estimates of nucleated cell counts. Generated by immunoSEQ multiplex PCR, the TCRdb table keeps only in-frame clones and is missing some. The V and J calls and clone size are taken from that table; D and trimming were inferred from the DNA. The top ten clones hold 1% of a sample with 340,000 or so clones, more than 75% of them seen once. This clone was observed once. The TCR was taken from a man aged 50 to 60 with active or convalescent COVID-19. The sequencing sample was made of peripheral blood.

The CDR3 spells CASRIVTNEKLFF. The CDR3 nucleotides are TGTGCCAGCAGGATAGTAACTAATGAAAAACTGTTTTTT. This chain links TRBV28 with TRBJ1-4; D is ambiguous. Deletions cut 6 bases from V and 1 base from J, with 6 bases between. This CDR3 has 13 residues. Germline values: CDR1 MDHEN, CDR2 SYDVKM.